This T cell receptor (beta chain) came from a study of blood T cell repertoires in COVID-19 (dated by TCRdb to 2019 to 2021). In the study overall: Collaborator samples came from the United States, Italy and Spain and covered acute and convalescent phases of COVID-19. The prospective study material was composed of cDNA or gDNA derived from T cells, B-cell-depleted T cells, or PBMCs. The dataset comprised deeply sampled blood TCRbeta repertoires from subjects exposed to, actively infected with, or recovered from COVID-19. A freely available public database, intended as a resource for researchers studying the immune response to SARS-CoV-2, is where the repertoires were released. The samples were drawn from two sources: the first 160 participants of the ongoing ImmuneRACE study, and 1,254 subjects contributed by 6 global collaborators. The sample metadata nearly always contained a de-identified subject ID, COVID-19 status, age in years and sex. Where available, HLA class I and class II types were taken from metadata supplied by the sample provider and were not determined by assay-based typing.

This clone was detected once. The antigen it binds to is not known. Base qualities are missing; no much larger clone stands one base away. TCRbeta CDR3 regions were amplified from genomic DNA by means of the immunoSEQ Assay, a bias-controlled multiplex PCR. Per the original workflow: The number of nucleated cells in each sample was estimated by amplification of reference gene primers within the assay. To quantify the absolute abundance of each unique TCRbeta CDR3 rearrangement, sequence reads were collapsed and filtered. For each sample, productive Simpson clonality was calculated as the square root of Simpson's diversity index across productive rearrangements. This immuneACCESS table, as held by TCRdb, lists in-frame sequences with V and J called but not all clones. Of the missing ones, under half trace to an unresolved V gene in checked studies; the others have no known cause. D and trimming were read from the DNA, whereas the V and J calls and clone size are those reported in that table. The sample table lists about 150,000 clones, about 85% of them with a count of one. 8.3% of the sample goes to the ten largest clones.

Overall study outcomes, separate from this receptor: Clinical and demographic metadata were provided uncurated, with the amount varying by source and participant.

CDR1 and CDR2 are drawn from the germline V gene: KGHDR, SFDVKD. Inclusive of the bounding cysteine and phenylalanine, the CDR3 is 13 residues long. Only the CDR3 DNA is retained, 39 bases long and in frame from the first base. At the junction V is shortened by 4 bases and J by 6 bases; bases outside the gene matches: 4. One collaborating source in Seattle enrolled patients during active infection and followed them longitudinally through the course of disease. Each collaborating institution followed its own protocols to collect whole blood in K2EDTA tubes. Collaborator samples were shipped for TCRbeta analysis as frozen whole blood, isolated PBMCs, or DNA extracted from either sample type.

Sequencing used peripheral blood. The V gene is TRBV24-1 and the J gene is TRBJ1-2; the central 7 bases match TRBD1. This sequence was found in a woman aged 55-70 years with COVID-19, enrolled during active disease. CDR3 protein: CATSEGRGDGYTF. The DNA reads TGTGCCACCAGTGAAGGCAGGGGGGATGGCTACACCTTC.